The rows below give T cell receptor beta chains drawn from one sample of a study of cytomegalovirus exposure and HLA in healthy donors. Here immunoSEQ multiplex PCR was the method, and the copy in TCRdb shows in-frame clones only, minus some. Among roughly 100,000 clones listed, around 85% were seen once. The sample consisted of PBMCs. Receptors originate from a middle-aged man in good health and CMV-seropositive. CDR3s leave out the opening cysteine and the closing phenylalanine or tryptophan. A D gene is named only where the DNA matches it firmly.

V	J	D	CDR3
TRBV7-8	TRBJ2-7	TRBD1	ASSLTGGTYEQY
TRBV7-2	TRBJ1-5	NA	ASSLVVGWGQPQH
TRBV19	TRBJ1-1	NA	ASALKTEAF
TRBV10-1	TRBJ2-7	NA	ASSEGARGAYEQY
TRBV7-9	TRBJ1-2	TRBD1	ASSATGGNYGYT
TRBV5-6	TRBJ1-1	NA	ASSSERQAEAF
TRBV6-1	TRBJ1-2	NA	ASSGPQTGSYGYT
TRBV11-2	TRBJ2-5	TRBD2	ASSPGTSGGETQY
TRBV7-2	TRBJ1-5	NA	ASSSQGGNQPQH
TRBV6-5	TRBJ2-7	NA	ASSYSAGQRSYEQY
TRBV18	TRBJ1-1	NA	ASSPRGGDTEAF
TRBV5-1	TRBJ1-1	TRBD1	ASSTGQGASEAF
TRBV11-2	TRBJ2-5	NA	ASSTYWAGEETQY
TRBV4-2	TRBJ2-1	NA	ASSQVPQGDYNEQF
TRBV19	TRBJ2-7	TRBD1	ASSDDRAPYEQY
TRBV2	TRBJ2-1	TRBD2	ASREGLALVYNEQF
TRBV5-1	TRBJ2-2	NA	ASSEGQTGELF
TRBV7-9	TRBJ1-4	NA	ASSVGAPGNEKLF
TRBV7-2	TRBJ2-1	NA	ASSLVAGSGNEQF
TRBV7-3	TRBJ1-1	TRBD1	ASSSGQGRSSEAF
TRBV6-6	TRBJ1-2	NA	ASSYILGYGYT
TRBV7-2	TRBJ1-5	NA	ASSRRGGGNQPQH
TRBV10-3	TRBJ2-1	TRBD2	ATLAGVYNEQF
TRBV6-5	TRBJ1-1	TRBD1	ASSYSTGEAF
TRBV28	TRBJ2-7	NA	ACRDEASYEQY
TRBV7-9	TRBJ1-4	TRBD1	ASSLVYQGGNEKLF
TRBV5-5	TRBJ1-3	NA	ASSLQESGNTIY
TRBV4-2	TRBJ2-2	TRBD2	ASSRQRASGTGELF
TRBV18	TRBJ2-3	TRBD2	ASSLSGTTSTDTQY
TRBV5-1	NA	TRBD1	ASSTGTVYEQY
TRBV28	TRBJ2-1	TRBD1	ASSLSRGHEQF